This passage covers 20 T cell receptor beta chains from one sample sequenced in a study of blood T cells in healthy people across ages. A second PCR, run for roughly 7 to 11 cycles, used a sample-barcoded 5' primer plus a J-beta primer mix. TCRdb passed the 5' RACE reads through MiXCR, listing each CDR3 protein once. The sample lists 550,000 to 600,000 distinct CDR3 sequences, 45% to 55% seen once, with 20% to 25% in the top ten. The sample consisted of blood. These receptors all come from a man aged 80 or over in good health.

The chain links TRBV7-2 to TRBJ1-1; D uncertain. CDR3 length equals 16 residues. Per germline, CDR1 SGHTA and CDR2 FQGNSA. V lost 1 base to trimming and J lost 0 bases, with 12 bases between them. CDR3 residues: CASSLEGRAMNTEAFF. The CDR3 DNA is TGTGCCAGCAGCTTAGAGGGCAGAGCCATGAACACTGAAGCTTTCTTT.

This rearrangement joins TRBV27 to TRBJ2-1, with unresolved D. CDR1 is MNHEY, CDR2 SMNVEV, per germline (reference sequence). The CDR3 is 15 amino acids. With 2 bases removed from V and 0 bases from J, the gap between germline ends came to 8 bases. The CDR3 coding sequence is TGTGCCAGCAGTTTAGGGCAATTCTCCTACAATGAGCAGTTCTTC. The encoded protein is CASSLGQFSYNEQFF.

The rearrangement links TRBV5-5 to TRBJ1-6; unclear D gene. Germline-derived CDR1 and CDR2 are SGHKS and YYEKEE (reference sequence). Trimming shortened V by 0 bases and J by 0 bases, and 13 bases separated the two germline ends. The CDR3 length is 18 residues. The DNA of the CDR3 is TGTGCCAGCAGCTTGGAGGTTCGCGGCAGCTCCTATAATTCACCCCTCCACTTT. Amino acids: CASSLEVRGSSYNSPLHF.

This rearrangement joins TRBV20-1 to TRBJ2-3; 11 bases map to TRBD2. V gave up 6 bases and J gave up 2 bases; unmatched junction bases: 4. Per the germline V gene, CDR1 is DFQATT and CDR2 is SNEGSKA (reference sequence). This CDR3 is 14 amino acids long. CDR3 amino acids: CSARLAGLTDTQYF. CDR3 bases: TGCAGTGCCAGACTAGCGGGACTCACAGATACGCAGTATTTT.

This clonotype showed up many times. This chain links TRBV7-2 with TRBJ2-7, with 8 bases identical to TRBD2. This CDR3 is built from 14 residues. V shed 5 bases, J shed 2 bases, and the junction held 5 bases outside the gene matches. CDR1 is SGHTA and CDR2 is FQGNSA in the germline V gene. CDR3 sequence (DNA): TGTGCCAGCAGCCGTTCCGGGGGGGCCTACGAGCAGTACTTC. It is translated as CASSRSGGAYEQYF.

Concerning this clonotype: The germline gene is not matched at one end of the junction; a read error may be the cause. The chain combines TRBV5-1 with TRBJ2-5; tentatively, D is TRBD1 (6 bases). This CDR3 is built from 17 residues. Germline V gene data show CDR1 as SGHRS and CDR2 as YFSETQ. CDR3: CASSLTVGAGTQGTQYF. DNA for the CDR3: TGCGCCAGCAGCTTGACTGTGGGGGCAGGGACCCAAGGGACCCAGTACTTC.

The chain uses TRBV6-2 or TRBV6-3 and TRBJ1-3, with D unclear. Per the germline V gene, CDR1 is MNHEY and CDR2 is SVGEGT. The CDR3 is 13 amino acids. V lost 4 bases to trimming and J lost 0 bases, with 4 bases between them. This CDR3 is CASSLFSGNTIYF. The CDR3 DNA follows: TGTGCCAGCAGTTTATTCTCTGGAAACACCATATATTTT.

The chain carries TRBV2 and TRBJ2-7; 10 bases fit TRBD2. The CDR3 is 17 residues long. J lost 7 bases, V lost 2 bases, and 14 bases had no gene match. Germline V gene lookup returns CDR1 SNHLY and CDR2 FYNNEI. In DNA form, the CDR3 reads TGTGCCAGCAGTGAACCCCGCGGACTAGCGGTTGTCGAGGAGCAGTACTTC. Its translation: CASSEPRGLAVVEEQYF.

The chain couples TRBV3-1 to TRBJ2-4, with 9 positions matching TRBD1. Per germline, CDR1 LGHDT and CDR2 YNNKEL (reference sequence). With 3 bases clipped from V and 8 bases from J, the junction kept 17 bases outside the gene matches. The CDR3 runs to 18 residues. The CDR3: CASSHTGGEFGIKDIQYF. CDR3 DNA sequence: TGTGCCAGCAGCCACACAGGGGGCGAGTTTGGGATAAAGGACATTCAGTACTTC.

This clonotype occurred a few times. The chain employs TRBV7-2 and TRBJ2-3, with 9 bases fitting TRBD2. The CDR3 is 16 amino acids. The germline V gene has CDR1 SGHTA and CDR2 FQGNSA. After removal of 3 bases from V and 1 base from J, the junction contained 5 bases not matched to a gene. The CDR3 nucleotides are TGTGCCAGCAGCTTGTCTAGCGGGGATGGCACAGATACGCAGTATTTT. This codes for CASSLSSGDGTDTQYF.

The V call is TRBV20-1, the J call TRBJ2-3, with 11 bases matching TRBD2. Germline V gene lookup returns CDR1 DFQATT and CDR2 SNEGSKA (reference sequence). The CDR3 is 16 residues long. V was clipped by 5 bases and J by 7 bases; unmatched bases: 14. The CDR3, as DNA: TGCAGTGCTTCCAGCCCCCTAGCGGGGGGAAAATATACGCAGTATTTT. Its protein is CSASSPLAGGKYTQYF.

The J gene is TRBJ2-1, the V gene TRBV6-2 or TRBV6-3; D is unclear. Germline lookup yields CDR1 MNHEY and CDR2 SVGEGT. The CDR3 totals 15 residues. V lost 6 bases, J lost 0 bases, and 12 bases lay in between. CDR3: CASRYDISSYNEQFF. The CDR3 nucleotides are TGTGCCAGCAGATACGACATTAGCTCCTACAATGAGCAGTTCTTC.

This sequence joins TRBV27 and TRBJ2-1; 7 nucleotides match TRBD2. In germline, CDR1 is MNHEY, CDR2 SMNVEV (reference sequence). This CDR3 spans 17 amino acids. Trimming cost V 2 bases and J 5 bases; bases outside gene matches: 12. CDR3 in DNA: TGTGCCAGCAGTTTAGGGGTTTGGGGGAGGGCCCACAATGAGCAGTTCTTC. Protein sequence: CASSLGVWGRAHNEQFF.

This clonotype has more than one count but fewer than ten. The rearrangement uses TRBV6-5 and TRBJ2-5; tentatively, D is TRBD1 or TRBD2 (5 bases each). In germline, CDR1 is MNHEY, CDR2 SVGAGI. V dropped 8 bases and J dropped 11 bases, with 24 bases sitting between them. This CDR3 has 14 amino acids. In DNA form, the CDR3 reads TGTGCCAGCGCTCCCGGGACCCGGGTAGAAGAGCAGTACTTC. Its translation: CASAPGTRVEEQYF.

Turning to this clonotype: One end of the junction does not line up with germline, which may come from a read error. The J gene is TRBJ1-2, the V gene TRBV5-1; no clear D gene. This CDR3 comprises 14 residues. The germline CDR1 and CDR2 sequences are SGHRS and YFSETQ. CDR3 region: CAGSLFRIGYGYTF. The CDR3 DNA sequence: TGCGCCGGCAGCTTGTTCCGGATCGGCTATGGCTACACCTTC.

The chain has TRBV30 and TRBJ1-2; TRBD1 matches 9 bases. Per germline, CDR1 GTSNPN and CDR2 SVGIG (reference sequence). This CDR3 comprises 12 residues. V trimming: 8 bases; J trimming: 5 bases; junction bases outside the gene matches: 6. CDR3 sequence: CAGSGQGYGYTF. The CDR3 DNA reads as TGTGCCGGGTCGGGACAGGGATATGGCTACACCTTC.

A remark on this clonotype: An end of the junction does not agree with germline; a read error may underlie this. This rearrangement joins TRBV24-1 to TRBJ2-6; 10 bases are a match to TRBD1. Germline values: CDR1 KGHDR, CDR2 SFDVKD. This CDR3 has 18 amino acids. The CDR3 DNA reads TGTGCCGCCAGTGACACCGGGACAGGGGCTTCTGGGGCCAACGTCCTGACTTTC. Protein: CAASDTGTGASGANVLTF.

This clonotype showed up just a few times. This chain connects TRBV7-6 to TRBJ2-7; the match to TRBD2 covers 7 bases. V lost 5 bases, J lost 3 bases, and 7 bases stayed unmatched. The CDR3 spans 14 residues. CDR1 and CDR2 (germline): SGHVS, FNYEAQ. The chain's CDR3 is CASSPGEGFYEQYF. The DNA of the CDR3 is TGTGCCAGCAGCCCGGGGGAGGGCTTCTACGAGCAGTACTTC.

The sample holds a few counts of this clonotype. CDR3 DNA sequence: TGTGCCAGCAGCTCACTGGCCGGGCTGGGCACTGAAGCTTTCTTT. Translated, it gives CASSSLAGLGTEAFF. V usage is TRBV6-5 and J usage is TRBJ1-1, with D unclear. There are 15 residues in the CDR3. Looked up from germline, CDR1 is MNHEY and CDR2 is SVGAGI. Trimming shortened V by 6 bases and J by 4 bases, and 18 bases separated the two germline ends.

This clonotype has just a few counts. The V and J genes are TRBV2 and TRBJ2-7; tentative D call: TRBD1 (6 bases). V dropped 2 bases and J dropped 1 base, with 21 bases sitting between them. Germline V gene data show CDR1 as SNHLY and CDR2 as FYNNEI. The CDR3 consists of 18 residues. CDR3 sequence: CASSESEGRGHLSYEQYF. CDR3 DNA sequence: TGTGCCAGCAGTGAAAGTGAGGGCAGGGGCCACCTATCCTACGAGCAGTACTTC.